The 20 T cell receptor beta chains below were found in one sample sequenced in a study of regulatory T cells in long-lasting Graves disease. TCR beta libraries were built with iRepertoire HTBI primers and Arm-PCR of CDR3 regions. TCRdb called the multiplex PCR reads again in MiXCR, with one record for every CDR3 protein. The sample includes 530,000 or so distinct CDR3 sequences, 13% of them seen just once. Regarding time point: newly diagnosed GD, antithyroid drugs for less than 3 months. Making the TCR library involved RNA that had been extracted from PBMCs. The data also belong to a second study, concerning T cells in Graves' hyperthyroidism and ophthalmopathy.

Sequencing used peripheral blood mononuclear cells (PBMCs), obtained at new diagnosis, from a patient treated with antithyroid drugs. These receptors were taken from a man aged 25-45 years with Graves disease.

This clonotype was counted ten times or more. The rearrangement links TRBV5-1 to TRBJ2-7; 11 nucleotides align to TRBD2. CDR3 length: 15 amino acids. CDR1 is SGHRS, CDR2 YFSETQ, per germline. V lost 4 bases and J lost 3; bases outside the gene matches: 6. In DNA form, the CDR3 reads TGCGCCAGCAGCCCCGGGACTAGCGGATTCTACGAGCAGTACTTC. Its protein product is CASSPGTSGFYEQYF.

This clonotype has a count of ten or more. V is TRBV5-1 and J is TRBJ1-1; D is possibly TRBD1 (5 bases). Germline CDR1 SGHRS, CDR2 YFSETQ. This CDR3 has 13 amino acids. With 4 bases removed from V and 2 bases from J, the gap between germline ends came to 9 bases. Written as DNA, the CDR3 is TGCGCCAGCAGCGGGGACGCTAACACTGAAGCTTTCTTT. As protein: CASSGDANTEAFF.

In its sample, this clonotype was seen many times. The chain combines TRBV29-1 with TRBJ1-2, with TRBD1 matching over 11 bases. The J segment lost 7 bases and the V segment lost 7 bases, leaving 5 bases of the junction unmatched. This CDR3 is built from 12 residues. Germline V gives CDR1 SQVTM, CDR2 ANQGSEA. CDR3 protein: CSARTGGSGYTF. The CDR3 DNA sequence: TGCAGCGCAAGGACAGGGGGCTCTGGCTACACCTTC.

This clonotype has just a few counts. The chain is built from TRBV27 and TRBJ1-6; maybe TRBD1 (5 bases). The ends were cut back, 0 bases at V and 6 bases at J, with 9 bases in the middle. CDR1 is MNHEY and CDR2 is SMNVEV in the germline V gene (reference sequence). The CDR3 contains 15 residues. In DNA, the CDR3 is TGTGCCAGCAGTTTATCGGGAGGGGTTAATTCACCCCTCCACTTT. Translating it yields CASSLSGGVNSPLHF.

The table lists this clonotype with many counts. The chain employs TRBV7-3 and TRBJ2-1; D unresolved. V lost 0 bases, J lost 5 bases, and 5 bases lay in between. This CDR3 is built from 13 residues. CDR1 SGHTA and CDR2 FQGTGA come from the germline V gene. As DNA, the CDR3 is TGTGCCAGCAGCTTAACTGTAGACAATGAGCAGTTCTTC. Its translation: CASSLTVDNEQFF.

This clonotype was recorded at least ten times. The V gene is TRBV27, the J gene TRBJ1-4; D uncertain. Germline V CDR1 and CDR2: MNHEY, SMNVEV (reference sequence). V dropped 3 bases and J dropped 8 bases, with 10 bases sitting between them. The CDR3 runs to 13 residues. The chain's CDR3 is CASSFWDGEKLFF. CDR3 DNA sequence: TGTGCCAGCAGTTTCTGGGATGGGGAAAAACTGTTTTTT.

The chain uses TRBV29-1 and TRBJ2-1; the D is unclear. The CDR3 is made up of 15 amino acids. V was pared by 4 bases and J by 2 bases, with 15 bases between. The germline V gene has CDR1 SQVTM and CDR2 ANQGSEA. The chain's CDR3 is CSVGPSRWTYNEQFF. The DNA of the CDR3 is TGCAGCGTTGGACCTAGTCGGTGGACCTACAATGAGCAGTTCTTC.

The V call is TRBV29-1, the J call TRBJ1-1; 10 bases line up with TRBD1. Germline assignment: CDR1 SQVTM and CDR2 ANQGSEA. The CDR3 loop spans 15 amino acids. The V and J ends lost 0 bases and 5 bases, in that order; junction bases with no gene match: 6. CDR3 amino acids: CSVEDGDRGPTEAFF. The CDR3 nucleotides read TGCAGCGTTGAAGATGGTGACAGGGGGCCTACTGAAGCTTTCTTT. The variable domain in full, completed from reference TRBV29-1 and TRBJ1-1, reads SAVISQKPSRDICQRGTSLTIQCQVDSQVTMMFWYRQQPGQSLTLIATANQGSEATYESGFVIDKFPISRPNLTFSTLTVSNMSPEDSSIYLCSVEDGDRGPTEAFFGQGTRLTVV.

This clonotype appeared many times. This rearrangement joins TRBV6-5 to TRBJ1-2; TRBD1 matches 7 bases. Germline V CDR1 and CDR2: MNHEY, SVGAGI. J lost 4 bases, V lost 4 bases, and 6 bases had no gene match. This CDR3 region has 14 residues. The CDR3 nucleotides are TGTGCCAGCAGTTTGGACAGGTTCCTCTATGGCTACACCTTC. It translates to CASSLDRFLYGYTF.

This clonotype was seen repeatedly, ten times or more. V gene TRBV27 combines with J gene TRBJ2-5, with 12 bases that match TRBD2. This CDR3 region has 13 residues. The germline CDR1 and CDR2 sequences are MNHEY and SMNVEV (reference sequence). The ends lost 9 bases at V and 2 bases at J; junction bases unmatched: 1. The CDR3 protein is CASGTSGQETQYF. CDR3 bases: TGTGCCAGTGGGACTAGCGGGCAAGAGACCCAGTACTTC.

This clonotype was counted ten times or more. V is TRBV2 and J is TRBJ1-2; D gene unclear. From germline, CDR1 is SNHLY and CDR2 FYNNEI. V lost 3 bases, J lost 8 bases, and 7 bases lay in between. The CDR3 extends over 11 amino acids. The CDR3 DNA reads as TGTGCCAGCAGTGACAACATGGGCTACACCTTC. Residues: CASSDNMGYTF.

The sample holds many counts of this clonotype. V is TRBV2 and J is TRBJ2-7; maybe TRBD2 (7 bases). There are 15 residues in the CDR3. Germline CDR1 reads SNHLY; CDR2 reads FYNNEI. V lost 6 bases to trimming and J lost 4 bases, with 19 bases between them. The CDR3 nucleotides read TGTGCCAGCAGCCTAGCGGAAGGGGGGGGTTACGAGCAGTACTTC. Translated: CASSLAEGGGYEQYF. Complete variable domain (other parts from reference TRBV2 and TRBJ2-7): EPEVTQTPSHQVTQMGQEVILRCVPISNHLYFYWYRQILGQKVEFLVSFYNNEISEKSEIFDDQFSVERPDGSNFTLKIRSTKLEDSAMYFCASSLAEGGGYEQYFGPGTRLTVT.

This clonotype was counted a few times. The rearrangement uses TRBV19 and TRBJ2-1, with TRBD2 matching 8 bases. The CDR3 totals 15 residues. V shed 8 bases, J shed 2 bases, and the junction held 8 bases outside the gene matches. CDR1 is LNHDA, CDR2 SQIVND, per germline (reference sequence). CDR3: CASQRSGGPYNEQFF. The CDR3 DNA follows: TGTGCCAGTCAAAGGTCGGGAGGGCCCTACAATGAGCAGTTCTTC.

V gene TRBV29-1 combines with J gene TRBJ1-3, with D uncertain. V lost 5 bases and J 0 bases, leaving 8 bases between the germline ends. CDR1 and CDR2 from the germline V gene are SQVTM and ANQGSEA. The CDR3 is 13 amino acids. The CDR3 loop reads CSVKIISGNTIYF. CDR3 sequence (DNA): TGCAGCGTTAAAATTATCTCTGGAAACACCATATATTTT.

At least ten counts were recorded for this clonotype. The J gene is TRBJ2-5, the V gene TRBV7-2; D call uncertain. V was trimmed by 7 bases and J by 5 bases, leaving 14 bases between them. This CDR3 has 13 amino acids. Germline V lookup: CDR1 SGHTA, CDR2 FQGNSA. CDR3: CASTEWRRETQYF. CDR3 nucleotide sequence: TGTGCCAGCACCGAATGGCGGCGCGAGACCCAGTACTTC.

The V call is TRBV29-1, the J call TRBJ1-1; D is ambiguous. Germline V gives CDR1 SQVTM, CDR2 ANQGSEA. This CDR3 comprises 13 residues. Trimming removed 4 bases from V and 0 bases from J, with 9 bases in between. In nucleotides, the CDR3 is TGCAGCGTTGGGCCCCAGGTGAACACTGAAGCTTTCTTT. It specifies CSVGPQVNTEAFF.

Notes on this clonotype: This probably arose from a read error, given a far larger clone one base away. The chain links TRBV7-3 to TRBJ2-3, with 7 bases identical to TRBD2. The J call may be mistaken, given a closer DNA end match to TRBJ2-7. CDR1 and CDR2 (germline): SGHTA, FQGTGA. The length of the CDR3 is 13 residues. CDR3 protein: CASSFLGGGEQYF. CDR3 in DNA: TGTGCCAGCAGCTTCCTTGGGGGGGGTGAGCAGTACTTC.

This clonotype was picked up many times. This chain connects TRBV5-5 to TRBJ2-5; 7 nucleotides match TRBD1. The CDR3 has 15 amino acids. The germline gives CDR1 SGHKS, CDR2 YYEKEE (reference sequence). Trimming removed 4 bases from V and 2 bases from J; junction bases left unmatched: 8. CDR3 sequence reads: CASSRERTGQETQYF. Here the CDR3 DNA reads TGTGCCAGCAGCCGAGAACGGACAGGTCAAGAGACCCAGTACTTC.

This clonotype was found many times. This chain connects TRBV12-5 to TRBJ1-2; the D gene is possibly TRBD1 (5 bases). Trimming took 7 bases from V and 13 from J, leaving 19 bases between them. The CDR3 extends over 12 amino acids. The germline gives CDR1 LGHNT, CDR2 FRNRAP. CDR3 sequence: CASDLAGRGRTF. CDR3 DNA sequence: TGTGCTAGTGACCTAGCCGGGCGGGGCCGCACCTTC.

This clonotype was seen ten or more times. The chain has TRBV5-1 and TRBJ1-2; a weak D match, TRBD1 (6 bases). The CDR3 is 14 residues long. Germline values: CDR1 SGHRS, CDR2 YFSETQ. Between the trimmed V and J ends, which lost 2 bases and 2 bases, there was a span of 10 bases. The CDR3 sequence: CASSFSQGNYGYTF. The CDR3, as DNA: TGCGCCAGCAGCTTCAGTCAGGGGAACTATGGCTACACCTTC.